These T cell receptor beta chains were read from a single sample in a study of blood T cell repertoires in COVID-19. Assay: immunoSEQ multiplex PCR; the TCRdb copy retains only in-frame clones and omits some. This sample has 100,000 to 150,000 clones, with 70% to 90% found just once. Sequencing input: peripheral blood. These receptors all stem from a woman between 45 and 60 years old with acute or convalescent COVID-19. Both conserved end residues are part of each CDR3. D genes are given only for firm matches. Size values are once, few and many counts, or a class for expanded clones, and some rows have none.

J gene | clone size | D gene | V gene | CDR3 DNA | CDR3 protein
TRBJ2-2 | NA | NA | TRBV7-9 | TGTGCCAGCAGCTTAGGGACAAACACCGGGGAGCTGTTTTTT | CASSLGTNTGELFF
TRBJ1-3 | NA | NA | TRBV6-1 | TGTGCCAGCAGTGAAGTTAGTGTCGGAAACACCATATATTTT | CASSEVSVGNTIYF
TRBJ1-1 | NA | TRBD1 | TRBV5-1 | TGCGCCAGCAGCTTGGCAACAGGGGTTGCAGCTGAAGCTTTCTTT | CASSLATGVAAEAFF
TRBJ1-4 | NA | NA | TRBV2 | TGTGCCAGCAGTGCCCCAGGGGTTACTGAAAAACTGTTTTTT | CASSAPGVTEKLFF
TRBJ2-3 | few | TRBD2 | TRBV13 | TGTGCCAGCAGAGCGGGACTAGTGGGCTCAGATACGCAGTATTTT | CASRAGLVGSDTQYF
TRBJ1-3 | NA | TRBD1 | TRBV5-6 | TGTGCCAGCAGCTGGGGACAGAACTCTGGAAACACCATATATTTT | CASSWGQNSGNTIYF
TRBJ2-2 | NA | NA | TRBV5-6 | TGTGCCAGCAGCTTGGCGGGGACCGGGGAGCTGTTTTTT | CASSLAGTGELFF
TRBJ1-3 | NA | TRBD1 | TRBV15 | TGTGCCACCAGCAGAGACCAACAGGGGCGAGGAAACACCATATATTTT | CATSRDQQGRGNTIYF
TRBJ2-3 | NA | TRBD2 | TRBV6-5 | TGTGCCAGCAGTTACTCGATCAGCGGGACTAAGGATACGCAGTATTTT | CASSYSISGTKDTQYF
TRBJ2-5 | NA | NA | TRBV28 | TGTGCCAGCAGCCGGACCGGGGTGGAGACCCAGTACTTC | CASSRTGVETQYF
TRBJ1-5 | NA | TRBD1 | TRBV18 | TGTGCCAGCTCACCTACAACAGGGGGCGATTTGTCTCAGCCCCAGCATTTT | CASSPTTGGDLSQPQHF
TRBJ2-7 | NA | NA | TRBV29-1 | TGCAGCGTTGAGACTAATCACGAGCAGTACTTC | CSVETNHEQYF
TRBJ1-6 | NA | NA | TRBV5-1 | TGCGCCAGCAGCTTGGCAGGGGCTAATTCACCCCTCCACTTT | CASSLAGANSPLHF
TRBJ2-1 | NA | NA | TRBV5-5 | TGTGCCAGCAGCTTGGGAGTCAATGAGCAGTTCTTC | CASSLGVNEQFF
TRBJ1-2 | NA | NA | TRBV2 | TGTGCCAGCAGTGAAGAAAGGACAGCCTATGGCTACACCTTC | CASSEERTAYGYTF
TRBJ1-4 | NA | NA | TRBV30 | TGTGCCAGGAGTAACCCGGCCGGGGCTAATGAAAAACTGTTTTTT | CARSNPAGANEKLFF
TRBJ1-4 | NA | NA | TRBV9 | TGTGCCAGCAGCCCACAAGGGACTTTGGGTGAAAAACTGTTTTTT | CASSPQGTLGEKLFF
TRBJ2-7 | NA | TRBD1 | TRBV5-1 | TGCGCCAGCAGCTTTCAGGACAGGGTCTACGAGCAGTACTTC | CASSFQDRVYEQYF
TRBJ2-7 | NA | TRBD2 | TRBV29-1 | TGCAGCGCGTTAATTGGACTAGCGGAGTACTTC | CSALIGLAEYF
TRBJ2-1 | NA | TRBD2 | TRBV9 | TGTGCCAGCAGCGTAGTTTCGGGAGGGTCCTACAATGAGCAGTTCTTC | CASSVVSGGSYNEQFF
TRBJ1-5 | NA | NA | TRBV2 | TGTGCCAGCAGCGACGGTAACTATGGTGGTCATCAGCCCCAGCATTTT | CASSDGNYGGHQPQHF
TRBJ2-6 | NA | NA | TRBV3-1/TRBV3-2 | TGTGCCACCTCCGGGGATGGGGCCAACGTCCTGACTTTC | CATSGDGANVLTF
TRBJ1-5 | NA | NA | TRBV3-1/TRBV3-2 | TGTGCCAGCAGCCAAAGTCCCGGAGACAATCAGCCCCAGCATTTT | CASSQSPGDNQPQHF
TRBJ2-7 | NA | TRBD2 | TRBV7-9 | TGTGCCAGCGTCGGGACTAGCGGGAGGATGGCCTACGAGCAGTACTTC | CASVGTSGRMAYEQYF
TRBJ1-6 | NA | TRBD1 | TRBV2 | TGTGCCAGCAGTCCGGGACAGTATAATTCACCCCTCCACTTT | CASSPGQYNSPLHF
TRBJ2-5 | NA | NA | TRBV5-1 | TGTGCCAGCAGCCCAGTGGGAGTTTCAGGAGAGACCCAGTACTTC | CASSPVGVSGETQYF
TRBJ2-7 | NA | TRBD2 | TRBV11-2 | TGTGCCAGCAGCTTCCCAGCGGGAGACTCCTACGAGCAGTACTTC | CASSFPAGDSYEQYF
TRBJ1-2 | NA | TRBD1 | TRBV3-1/TRBV3-2 | TGTGCCAGCAAACGACAGGGTGACTATGGCTACACCTTC | CASKRQGDYGYTF
TRBJ1-5 | few | NA | TRBV12-2 | TGTGCAAGTCGCTTAGATCTTCAGCCCCAGCATTTT | CASRLDLQPQHF
TRBJ1-1 | NA | TRBD1 | TRBV6-1 | TGTGCCAGCAGTGAAGGACAGGGTATTTCCAACACTGAAGCTTTCTTT | CASSEGQGISNTEAFF
TRBJ1-5 | NA | NA | TRBV19 | TGTGCCAGTAGTTTAACCAGGGCCCTCCTCAATCAGCCCCAGCATTTT | CASSLTRALLNQPQHF
TRBJ2-3 | once | TRBD2 | TRBV4-1 | TGCGCCAGCAGCCAACTCGCTATGGGCGGGAGGACAGATACGCAGTATTTT | CASSQLAMGGRTDTQYF
TRBJ2-2 | NA | NA | TRBV9 | TGTGCCAGCAGCGTTCGAGAGAACACCGGGGAGCTGTTTTTT | CASSVRENTGELFF
TRBJ1-2 | NA | NA | TRBV5-4 | TGTGCCAGCAGCTTGGTTGGAGAGATGAACTATGGCTACACCTTC | CASSLVGEMNYGYTF
TRBJ2-3 | NA | TRBD1 | TRBV9 | TGTGCCAGCAGCGCGGGACAGTTAGATACGCAGTATTTT | CASSAGQLDTQYF
TRBJ2-7 | NA | NA | TRBV20-1 | TGCAGTGCAAAAGGGGATTACGAGCAGTACTTC | CSAKGDYEQYF
TRBJ1-2 | few | NA | TRBV7-9 | TGTGCCAGCAGCCCGTCGGGGGGGGTTTTTGGCTACACCTTC | CASSPSGGVFGYTF
TRBJ2-3 | NA | TRBD2 | TRBV6-5 | TGTGCCAGCAGTTCCTATAGCGGGAGCACAGATACGCAGTATTTT | CASSSYSGSTDTQYF
TRBJ2-7 | NA | TRBD2 | TRBV5-1 | TGCGCCAGCAGCGGTGTGGGGGGGACTTACGAGCAGTACTTC | CASSGVGGTYEQYF
TRBJ1-1 | few | NA | TRBV3-1/TRBV3-2 | TGTGCCAGCAGCCAAGGCACCTCTATGGACACTGAAGCTTTCTTT | CASSQGTSMDTEAFF
TRBJ1-4 | NA | NA | TRBV28 | TGTGCCAGCAGGAGACTAGGGGAAAAACTGTTTTTT | CASRRLGEKLFF
TRBJ1-5 | once | TRBD1 | TRBV10-1 | TGCGCCAGCAGGACAGGGGTAGGCAATCAGCCCCAGCATTTT | CASRTGVGNQPQHF